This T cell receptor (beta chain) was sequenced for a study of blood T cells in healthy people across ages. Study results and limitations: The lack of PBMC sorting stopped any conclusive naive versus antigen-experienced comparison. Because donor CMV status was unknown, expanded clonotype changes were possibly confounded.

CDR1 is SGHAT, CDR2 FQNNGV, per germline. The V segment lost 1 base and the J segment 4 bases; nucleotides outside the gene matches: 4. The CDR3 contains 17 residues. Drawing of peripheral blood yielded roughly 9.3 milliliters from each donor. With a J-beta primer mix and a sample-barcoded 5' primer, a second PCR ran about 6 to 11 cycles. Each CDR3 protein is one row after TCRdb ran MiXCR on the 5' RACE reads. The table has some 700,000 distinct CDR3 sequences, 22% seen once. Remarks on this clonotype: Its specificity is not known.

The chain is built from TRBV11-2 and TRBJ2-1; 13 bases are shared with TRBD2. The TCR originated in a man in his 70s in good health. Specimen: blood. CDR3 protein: CASSLGAGLAGYNEQFF. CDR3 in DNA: TGTGCCAGCAGCTTAGGCGCGGGACTAGCGGGGTACAATGAGCAGTTCTTC. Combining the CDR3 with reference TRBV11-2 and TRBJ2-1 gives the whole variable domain EAGVAQSPRYKIIEKRQSVAFWCNPISGHATLYWYQQILGQGPKLLIQFQNNGVVDDSQLPKDRFSAERLKGVDSTLKIQPAKLEDSAVYLCASSLGAGLAGYNEQFFGPGTRLTVL.